The 24 T cell receptor beta chains in this list originate from one sample, sequenced in a study of T-cell memory formation after mild COVID-19. TCRdb re-derived calls from the 5' RACE reads in MiXCR, one entry per CDR3 protein. This sample has around 300,000 distinct CDR3 sequences, with approximately 13% found just once. The sequenced material came from PBMCs or a T cell subset sorted from them (not recorded which). The origin of the receptors is a man in his late teens or twenties who had mild COVID-19 (a few samples of this study predate the infection). Cell type and time point are not known.

V gene TRBV20-1 combines with J gene TRBJ1-4; TRBD1 aligns across 8 bases. The CDR3 extends over 17 amino acids. Trimming cost V 0 bases and J 8 bases; bases outside gene matches: 14. Germline V CDR1 and CDR2: DFQATT, SNEGSKA (reference sequence). The CDR3 DNA is TGCAGTGCTAGAGATCCTTACAGGGGGGTTCGTAGGGAAAAACTGTTTTTT. Translated, it gives CSARDPYRGVRREKLFF.

The chain recombines TRBV28 with TRBJ2-5; D possibly corresponds to TRBD2 (5 bases). Germline V gene sequence: CDR1 MDHEN, CDR2 SYDVKM. This CDR3 comprises 12 residues. The V end lost 3 bases, the J end lost 4 bases, and 6 bases lay between the germline ends. The CDR3 loop is CASSFEGETQYF. For the CDR3, the DNA is TGTGCCAGCAGTTTCGAGGGAGAGACCCAGTACTTC.

This clonotype was detected only a few times. A much larger clone lies one base from this, so it may be a read error. The V gene is TRBV7-2, the J gene TRBJ2-1; D gene ambiguous. Between the trimmed V and J ends, which lost 1 base and 3 bases, there was a span of 1 base. Germline assignment: CDR1 SGHTA and CDR2 FQGNSA. The CDR3 loop spans 12 amino acids. As DNA, the CDR3 is TGTGCCAGCAGCTTAGTCTACAATGAGCAGTTCTTC. Its translation is CASSLVYNEQFF.

The sample holds a few counts of this clonotype. The J gene is TRBJ2-5, the V gene TRBV9, with D possibly TRBD2 on 7 matching bases. This CDR3 contains 15 residues. Per the germline V gene, CDR1 is SGDLS and CDR2 is YYNGEE. Deletions cut 4 bases from V and 5 bases from J, with 18 bases between. Written as DNA, the CDR3 is TGTGCCAGCAGCCCCATAGGGGGGGGACCGGAGACCCAGTACTTC. Translating gives CASSPIGGGPETQYF.

The chain uses TRBV7-2 and TRBJ1-1; D might be TRBD1 (6 bases). The germline V and J ends were trimmed by 8 bases and 4 bases, with 17 bases remaining between them. Germline loops: CDR1 SGHTA, CDR2 FQGNSA. The CDR3 is 14 residues long. The DNA for the CDR3 is TGTGCCAGCGTAGAAGGGGGTTCAATCACTGAAGCTTTCTTT. Amino acids: CASVEGGSITEAFF.

This clonotype was observed a handful of times. The chain has TRBV4-1 and TRBJ2-7, with TRBD2 identical over 10 bases. Germline-derived CDR1 and CDR2 are MGHRA and YSYEKL. The CDR3 is 15 amino acids. Trimming at V came to 3 bases and at J to 3 bases, leaving 5 bases not matched to a gene. CDR3 bases: TGCGCCAGCAGCCACCTATCTAGCGGGGGCTACGAGCAGTACTTC. Translated, it gives CASSHLSSGGYEQYF.

This clonotype was found a few times. This chain uses TRBV5-6 with TRBJ2-5, with D perhaps TRBD1 (6 bases). The length of the CDR3 is 13 residues. V gave up 4 bases and J gave up 5 bases, with 12 bases separating them. Germline V CDR1 and CDR2: SGHDT, YYEEEE. The CDR3 loop is CASSTGQRETQYF. The CDR3 nucleotides read TGTGCCAGCAGCACAGGACAGCGGGAGACCCAGTACTTC.

On this clonotype itself: The germline gene is not matched at one end of the junction; a read error may be the cause. The rearrangement links TRBV27 to TRBJ1-5, with TRBD1 matching 9 bases. The germline V gene has CDR1 MNHEY and CDR2 SMNVEV (reference sequence). The length of the CDR3 is 15 residues. CDR3 in amino acids: CDSSPGQGNYQPQHF. In nucleotides, the CDR3 is TGTGACAGCAGTCCGGGACAGGGAAATTACCAGCCCCAGCATTTT.

This sequence joins TRBV27 and TRBJ2-3; no reliable D call. CDR3 length: 12 amino acids. V lost 6 bases and J 9 bases, leaving 13 bases between the germline ends. Germline V lookup: CDR1 MNHEY, CDR2 SMNVEV (reference sequence). The CDR3 region is CASSSVRGTQYF. The CDR3 DNA reads as TGTGCCAGCAGCTCGGTCCGAGGCACGCAGTATTTT.

This clonotype was observed once. The genes are TRBV10-3 and TRBJ2-5, with a tentative D call TRBD2 (7 bases). Looked up from germline, CDR1 is ENHRY and CDR2 is SYGVKD. The CDR3 consists of 14 residues. Trimming cost V 0 bases and J 5 bases, with 10 bases left between them. The CDR3 loop is CAISESRGAETQYF. The CDR3 DNA reads TGTGCCATCAGTGAGTCACGGGGGGCCGAGACCCAGTACTTC.

This clonotype was observed a handful of times. The chain combines TRBV7-2 with TRBJ1-3; D gene unclear. The CDR3 extends over 14 amino acids. Trimming took 5 bases from V and 3 from J, leaving 11 bases between them. CDR1 and CDR2 from the germline V gene are SGHTA and FQGNSA. CDR3 region: CASSPRLYGNTIYF. The CDR3 DNA follows: TGTGCCAGCAGCCCCCGGCTGTATGGAAACACCATATATTTT.

This clonotype was observed a few times. Here the CDR3 DNA reads TGTGCCAGCAGCGGGGCGGGGATGACTGAAGCTTTCTTT. This gives the protein CASSGAGMTEAFF. J is TRBJ1-1 and V is TRBV9; D not certain. The germline gives CDR1 SGDLS, CDR2 YYNGEE. The CDR3 runs to 13 residues. Deletions cut 3 bases from V and 5 bases from J, with 11 bases between.

Many counts were recorded for this clonotype. The CDR3, as DNA: TGTGCCAGCAGTTACGGGCGCAAATCTGCCTACACAGATACGCAGTATTTT. Translated, it gives CASSYGRKSAYTDTQYF. This sequence joins TRBV6-5 and TRBJ2-3; D is unresolved. The V gene's germline CDR1 is MNHEY and CDR2 SVGAGI. V lost 2 bases and J lost 2, with 17 bases in between. CDR3 size: 17 residues.

In this sample, this clonotype turned up a few times. This rearrangement joins TRBV9 to TRBJ2-1; the D is unclear. Germline CDR1 reads SGDLS; CDR2 reads YYNGEE. V was trimmed by 3 bases and J by 5 bases, leaving 15 bases between them. CDR3 length: 15 residues. DNA for the CDR3: TGTGCCAGCAGCGCCGACCCCCTTAGCAACAATGAGCAGTTCTTC. Translation: CASSADPLSNNEQFF.

The rearrangement links TRBV2 to TRBJ2-3; D is ambiguous. The CDR3 contains 12 residues. V lost 4 bases, J lost 5 bases, and 7 bases lay in between. Germline V gene lookup returns CDR1 SNHLY and CDR2 FYNNEI. This CDR3 reads CASSGGLDTQYF. DNA for the CDR3: TGTGCCAGCAGTGGAGGCCTAGATACGCAGTATTTT.

This clonotype was seen many times. The chain couples TRBV5-1 to TRBJ1-1; D is ambiguous. The CDR3 covers 14 residues. Per the germline V gene, CDR1 is SGHRS and CDR2 is YFSETQ. Trimming cost V 4 bases and J 1 base, with 11 bases left between them. CDR3 DNA sequence: TGCGCCAGCAGCCTGGACGGAAGGAACACTGAAGCTTTCTTT. Its protein is CASSLDGRNTEAFF.

This clonotype was counted many times. The chain employs TRBV6-5 and TRBJ1-2; D gene uncertain. The CDR3 has 14 residues. Germline V gene lookup returns CDR1 MNHEY and CDR2 SVGAGI. Trimming shortened V by 5 bases and J by 5 bases, and 15 bases separated the two germline ends. The CDR3 loop is CASSNAGRWYGYTF. DNA of the CDR3: TGTGCCAGCAGTAATGCCGGGAGGTGGTATGGCTACACCTTC.

This clonotype came up a few times. This chain uses TRBV5-1 with TRBJ1-2, with D perhaps TRBD1 (5 bases). The CDR3 is 11 residues long. From germline, CDR1 is SGHRS and CDR2 YFSETQ. Deletions cut 4 bases from V and 9 bases from J, with 10 bases between. CDR3: CASSQDRSYTF. In nucleotides, the CDR3 is TGCGCCAGCAGCCAAGACAGAAGCTACACCTTC. The full variable domain, with the rest looked up from reference TRBV5-1 and TRBJ1-2, is KAGVTQTPRYLIKTRGQQVTLSCSPISGHRSVSWYQQTPGQGLQFLFEYFSETQRNKGNFPGRFSGRQFSNSRSEMNVSTLELGDSALYLCASSQDRSYTFGSGTRLTVV.

The chain joins TRBV12-3 or TRBV12-4 to TRBJ1-4; 8 positions agree with TRBD1. After removal of 6 bases from V and 7 bases from J, the junction contained 10 bases not matched to a gene. This CDR3 has 15 residues. The CDR3 protein is CASSSPGTGREKLFF. DNA of the CDR3: TGTGCCAGCAGCTCCCCGGGGACAGGCCGTGAAAAACTGTTTTTT.

This clonotype turned up a few times. The gene calls are TRBV7-9 and TRBJ1-2; no reliable D call. This CDR3 is 12 amino acids long. V was clipped by 3 bases and J by 6 bases, with 8 bases between them. Germline CDR1 SEHNR, CDR2 FQNEAQ (reference sequence). CDR3 nucleotides: TGTGCCAGCAGCTTCGCCTCGGATGGCTACACCTTC. As protein: CASSFASDGYTF.

Here the CDR3 DNA reads TGTGCCAGCTCACCAGGACGGGACTACGAGCAGTACTTC. Protein product: CASSPGRDYEQYF. V is TRBV18 and J is TRBJ2-7; perhaps TRBD2 as D (5 bases). The CDR3 runs 13 residues. V was shortened by 2 bases and J by 3 bases, with 8 bases between the two germline ends. CDR1 and CDR2 from the germline V gene are KGHSH and LQKENI.

The chain carries TRBV28 and TRBJ1-5, with D tentatively TRBD1 (6 bases). Germline V lookup: CDR1 MDHEN, CDR2 SYDVKM. The CDR3 consists of 16 residues. The germline V and J ends were trimmed by 10 bases and 0 bases, with 19 bases remaining between them. The CDR3 here is CATTVRGGFSNQPQHF. The DNA of the CDR3 is TGTGCCACCACCGTAAGAGGGGGATTTAGCAATCAGCCCCAGCATTTT.

This clonotype was observed a handful of times. The chain uses TRBV6-6 and TRBJ2-5; a possible D gene is TRBD1 (6 bases). Germline V CDR1 and CDR2: MNHNY, SVGAGI (reference sequence). Trimming took off 2 bases at V and 12 bases at J, with 13 bases between the two ends. The CDR3 runs to 12 residues. CDR3 residues: CASSYQQGLKYF. The CDR3, as DNA: TGTGCCAGCAGTTACCAGCAGGGGCTGAAGTACTTC.

The V and J genes are TRBV4-1 and TRBJ1-1, with D possibly matching TRBD1 (5 bases). CDR1 MGHRA and CDR2 YSYEKL come from the germline V gene. The CDR3 is 15 residues long. V was pared by 4 bases and J by 0 bases, with 12 bases between. CDR3 in DNA: TGCGCCAGCAGCCTGCAGGGAGTACTGAACACTGAAGCTTTCTTT. Amino acids: CASSLQGVLNTEAFF.